This passage covers 5 T cell receptor beta chains from one sample sequenced in a study of blood T cell repertoires in COVID-19. Sequenced by immunoSEQ multiplex PCR; TCRdb stores in-frame clones only, minus some. The sample shows under 85,000 clones, around 80% of them seen only once. The sample consisted of peripheral blood. These receptors all come from a human donor in a cohort sampled during active COVID-19.

J is TRBJ1-1 and V is TRBV4-2; TRBD1 might be the D (5 bases). Trimming shortened V by 7 bases and J by 10 bases, and 22 bases separated the two germline ends. The CDR3 runs to 14 residues. In germline, CDR1 is LGHNA, CDR2 YNFKEQ. This chain's CDR3 is CASNSIGEGIGAFF. DNA for the CDR3: TGTGCCAGCAACTCTATAGGGGAGGGAATAGGAGCTTTCTTT.

The rearrangement joins TRBV6-5 to TRBJ2-5; 8 bases line up with TRBD1. Trimming at V came to 1 base and at J to 1 base, leaving 2 bases not matched to a gene. Germline lookup yields CDR1 MNHEY and CDR2 SVGAGI. This CDR3 is built from 15 residues. As DNA, the CDR3 is TGTGCCAGCAGTTACTTAGGACAGGGCCAAGAGACCCAGTACTTC. This encodes CASSYLGQGQETQYF.

The genes are TRBV19 and TRBJ1-5, with D perhaps matching TRBD1 (5 bases). Germline CDR1 reads LNHDA; CDR2 reads SQIVND (reference sequence). The V gene lost 1 base and the J gene lost 0 bases, with 22 bases spanning the gap. The CDR3 runs 20 residues. CDR3 nucleotide sequence: TGTGCCAGTAGTATAGTAGTTCGGAAGGGGAACCTCTATAGCAATCAGCCCCAGCATTTT. Protein sequence: CASSIVVRKGNLYSNQPQHF.

This clone appeared a single time. The rearrangement uses TRBV19 and TRBJ2-7; tentative D call: TRBD1 (6 bases). This CDR3 comprises 13 residues. Germline CDR1 and CDR2: LNHDA and SQIVND (reference sequence). V was trimmed by 4 bases and J by 4 bases, leaving 11 bases between them. For the CDR3, the DNA is TGTGCCAGTAGTAGGGACAATAAATACGAGCAGTACTTC. This encodes CASSRDNKYEQYF.

This chain joins TRBV18 and TRBJ2-3, with TRBD2 identical over 8 bases. The CDR3 has 13 amino acids. CDR1 and CDR2 from the germline V gene are KGHSH and LQKENI. Trimming cost V 9 bases and J 0 bases; bases outside gene matches: 2. The CDR3 spells CASAGGSTDTQYF. CDR3 sequence (DNA): TGTGCCAGTGCGGGGGGCAGCACAGATACGCAGTATTTT.